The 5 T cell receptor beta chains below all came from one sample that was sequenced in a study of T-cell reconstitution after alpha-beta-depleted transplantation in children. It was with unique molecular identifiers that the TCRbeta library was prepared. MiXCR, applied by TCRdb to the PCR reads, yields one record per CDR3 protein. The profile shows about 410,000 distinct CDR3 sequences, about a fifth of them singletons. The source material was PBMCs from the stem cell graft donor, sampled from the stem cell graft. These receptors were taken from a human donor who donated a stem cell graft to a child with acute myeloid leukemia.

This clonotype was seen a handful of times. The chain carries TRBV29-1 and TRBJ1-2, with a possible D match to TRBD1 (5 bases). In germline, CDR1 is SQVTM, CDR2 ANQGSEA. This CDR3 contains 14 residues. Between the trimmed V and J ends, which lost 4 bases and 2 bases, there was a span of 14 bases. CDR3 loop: CSVGSGTENYGYTF. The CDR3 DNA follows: TGCAGCGTTGGTTCCGGGACGGAAAACTATGGCTACACCTTC.

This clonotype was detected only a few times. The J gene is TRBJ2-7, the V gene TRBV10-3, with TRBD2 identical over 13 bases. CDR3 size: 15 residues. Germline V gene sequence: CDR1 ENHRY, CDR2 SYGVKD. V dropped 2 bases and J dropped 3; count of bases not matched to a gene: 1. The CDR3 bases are TGTGCCATCAGTGAGAGGACTAGCGGGGGCTACGAGCAGTACTTC. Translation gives CAISERTSGGYEQYF.

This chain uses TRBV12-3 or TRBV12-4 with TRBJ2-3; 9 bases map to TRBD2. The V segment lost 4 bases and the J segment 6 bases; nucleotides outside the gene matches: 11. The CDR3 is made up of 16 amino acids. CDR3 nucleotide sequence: TGTGCCAGCAGTTACGGTACAAGCGGGAGGTACGATACGCAGTATTTT. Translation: CASSYGTSGRYDTQYF.

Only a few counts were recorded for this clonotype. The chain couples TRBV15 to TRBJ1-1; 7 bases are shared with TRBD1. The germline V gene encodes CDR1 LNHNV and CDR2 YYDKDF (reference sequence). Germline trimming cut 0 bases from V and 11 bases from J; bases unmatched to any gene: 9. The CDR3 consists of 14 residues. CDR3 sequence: CATSRDRSGQEAFF. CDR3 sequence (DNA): TGTGCCACCAGCAGAGATAGGAGCGGACAGGAGGCTTTCTTT.

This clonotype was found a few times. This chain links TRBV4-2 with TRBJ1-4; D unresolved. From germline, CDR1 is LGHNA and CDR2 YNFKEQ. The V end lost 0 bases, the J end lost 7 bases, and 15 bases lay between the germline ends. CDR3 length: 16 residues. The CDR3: CASSQDPAGRGEKLFF. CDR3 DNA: TGTGCCAGCAGCCAAGATCCGGCAGGACGGGGTGAAAAACTGTTTTTT.